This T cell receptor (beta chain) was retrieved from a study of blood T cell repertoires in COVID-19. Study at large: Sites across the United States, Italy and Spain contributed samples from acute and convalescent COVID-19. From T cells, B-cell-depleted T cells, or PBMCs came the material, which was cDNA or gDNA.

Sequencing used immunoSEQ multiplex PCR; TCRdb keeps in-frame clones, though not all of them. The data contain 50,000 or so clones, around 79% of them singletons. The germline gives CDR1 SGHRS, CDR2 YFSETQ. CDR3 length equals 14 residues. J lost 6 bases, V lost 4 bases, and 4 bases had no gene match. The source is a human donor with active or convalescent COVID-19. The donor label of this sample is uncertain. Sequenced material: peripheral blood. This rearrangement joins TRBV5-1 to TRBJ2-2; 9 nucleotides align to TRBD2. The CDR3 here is CASSRTSGSGELFF. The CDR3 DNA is TGCGCCAGCAGCCGTACTAGCGGGTCCGGGGAGCTGTTTTTT.